These T cell receptor beta chains were read from a single sample in a study of T cell responses to AZD1222 COVID-19 vaccine. The repertoire was sequenced with immunoSEQ multiplex PCR; TCRdb's copy has only in-frame clones and lacks some. The data contain 130,000 to 150,000 clones, about 93% of them singletons. The source was peripheral blood, collected on day 0 of MenACWY control vaccination. The origin of the receptors is an adult in good health. Both conserved end residues are part of each CDR3. D genes are given only for firm matches. Expanded clones are given a class, and other clones once, few, many or no size at all.

>17|TRBV10-3|-|TRBD1|TRBJ2-6
TGTGCCAGCGCCTCCGGGACAGGGGGTTCTGGGGCCAACGTCCTGACTTTC
CASASGTGGSGANVLTF
>14|TRBV7-8|-|-|TRBJ2-5
TGTGCCAGCAGCTCTGGGGGGGCCCGGGAGACCCAGTACTTC
CASSSGGARETQYF
>15|TRBV7-3|-|TRBD1|TRBJ2-7
TGTGCCAGCAGCCCCGTGGGGACAGGGTCTGGCGAGCAGTACTTC
CASSPVGTGSGEQYF
>12|TRBV27|-|-|TRBJ2-2
TGTGCCAGCAGTTATTACACCGGGGAGCTGTTTTTT
CASSYYTGELFF
>12|TRBV29-1|-|-|TRBJ1-1
TGCAGCGTTAGACGGCTTCACACTGAAGCTTTCTTT
CSVRRLHTEAFF
>12|TRBV7-8|-|-|TRBJ1-5
TGTGCCAGCAGCGCATCCAATCAGCCCCAGCATTTT
CASSASNQPQHF
>19|TRBV28|-|TRBD2|TRBJ2-4
TGTGCCAGTCGTACCGGGACTAGCGGGAGAGGAGGGGCCAAAAACATTCAGTACTTC
CASRTGTSGRGGAKNIQYF
>16|TRBV7-2|-|TRBD1|TRBJ1-5
TGTGCCAGCAGCTTATCGGGACAGGGGCGCAATCAGCCCCAGCATTTT
CASSLSGQGRNQPQHF
>15|TRBV12-5|-|-|TRBJ2-7
TGTGCTAGTGGTTTGGTACTGGGATCTAACTACGAGCAGTACTTC
CASGLVLGSNYEQYF
>12|TRBV27|-|-|TRBJ2-7
TGTGCCAGCAGGGGCCCATATTACGAGCAGTACTTC
CASRGPYYEQYF
>11|TRBV25-1|-|-|TRBJ2-2
TGTGCCAGCGTCGGGCCCGGGGAGCTGTTTTTT
CASVGPGELFF
>16|TRBV9|once|-|TRBJ1-2
TGTGCCAGCAGCGCCCTTCGAGGGGGGGAGGACTATGGCTACACCTTC
CASSALRGGEDYGYTF
>15|TRBV27|-|-|TRBJ1-6
TGTGCCAGCAGGCCAGTGGACAGAACTAATTCACCCCTCCACTTT
CASRPVDRTNSPLHF
>16|TRBV18|-|TRBD1|TRBJ2-1
TGTGCCAGCTCACCTACCGGGACAGGGAACTACAATGAGCAGTTCTTC
CASSPTGTGNYNEQFF
>12|TRBV3-1/TRBV3-2|-|-|TRBJ1-2
TGTGCCAGCAGCCAAGGGCAGGGAACAAATACCTTC
CASSQGQGTNTF
>13|TRBV28|-|-|TRBJ2-5
TGTGCCAGCAGGCAACAGGGAAAAGAGACCCAGTACTTC
CASRQQGKETQYF
>18|TRBV19|-|-|TRBJ1-5
TGTGCCAGTAACCAAATGTTCCTTGGGAGCAGCGGCCATCAGCCCCAGCATTTT
CASNQMFLGSSGHQPQHF